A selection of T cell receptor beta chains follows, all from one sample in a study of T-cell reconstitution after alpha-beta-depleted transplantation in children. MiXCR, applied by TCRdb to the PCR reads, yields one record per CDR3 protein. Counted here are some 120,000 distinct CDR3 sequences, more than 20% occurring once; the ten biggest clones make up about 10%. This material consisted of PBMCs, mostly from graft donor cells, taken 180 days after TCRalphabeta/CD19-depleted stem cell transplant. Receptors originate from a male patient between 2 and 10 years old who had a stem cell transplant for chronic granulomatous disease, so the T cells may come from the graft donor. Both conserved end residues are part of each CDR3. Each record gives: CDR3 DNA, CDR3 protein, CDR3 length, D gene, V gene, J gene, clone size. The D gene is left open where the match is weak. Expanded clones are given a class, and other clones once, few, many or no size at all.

DNA: TGCAGCCTAACCAACTCGGAGGCTAGCACAGATACGCAGTATTTT
CDR3: CSLTNSEASTDTQYF
length: 15
D: NA
V: TRBV29-1
J: TRBJ2-3
size: many

DNA: TGTGCCAGCAGCTTACTCCTTGATTCACCCCTCCACTTT
CDR3: CASSLLLDSPLHF
length: 13
D: NA
V: TRBV12-3/TRBV12-4
J: TRBJ1-6
size: NA

DNA: TGCAGCGTTGAAATATTCGGGGGTAGTGGAGATGGCTACACCTTC
CDR3: CSVEIFGGSGDGYTF
length: 15
D: NA
V: TRBV29-1
J: TRBJ1-2
size: few

DNA: TGCAGTGCTAACCCGGAGAGCTCCTACAATGAGCAGTTCTTC
CDR3: CSANPESSYNEQFF
length: 14
D: NA
V: TRBV20-1
J: TRBJ2-1
size: NA

DNA: TGTGCCAGCAGTTATGGAGGAGCGAAAGGCTACACCTTC
CDR3: CASSYGGAKGYTF
length: 13
D: NA
V: TRBV6-2/TRBV6-3
J: TRBJ1-2
size: many

DNA: TGTGCCAGCAGCTTCGACGACAGCCTCAATCAGCCCCAGCATTTT
CDR3: CASSFDDSLNQPQHF
length: 15
D: NA
V: TRBV5-8
J: TRBJ1-5
size: NA

DNA: TGTGCCAGCAGTTCGTGGCAGATGAACACTGAAGCTTTCTTT
CDR3: CASSSWQMNTEAFF
length: 14
D: NA
V: TRBV27
J: TRBJ1-1
size: NA

DNA: TGTGCCAGCAGCGAGGAGACTAGCGGGTACCAAGAGACCCAGTACTTC
CDR3: CASSEETSGYQETQYF
length: 16
D: TRBD2
V: TRBV12-3/TRBV12-4
J: TRBJ2-5
size: many

DNA: TGCAGCGTTGGGGGGCCAGCGGGAGAGGGTTACAATGAGCAGTTCTTC
CDR3: CSVGGPAGEGYNEQFF
length: 16
D: TRBD2
V: TRBV29-1
J: TRBJ2-1
size: many

DNA: TGCAGTGCTGGTACGGGGGGCCCATTACTCAATGAGCAGTTCTTC
CDR3: CSAGTGGPLLNEQFF
length: 15
D: NA
V: TRBV20-1
J: TRBJ2-1
size: NA

DNA: TGCAGCGTGGTGCTAGCGGGAGAATTGGCCCAGTACTTC
CDR3: CSVVLAGELAQYF
length: 13
D: TRBD2
V: TRBV29-1
J: TRBJ2-5
size: NA

DNA: TGTGCCAGCAGCACCAGGGAAGAAAAACTGTTTTTT
CDR3: CASSTREEKLFF
length: 12
D: NA
V: TRBV7-2
J: TRBJ1-4
size: NA

DNA: TGCAGTGCTAGCGAATCGGGGAAGACAGATACGCAGTATTTT
CDR3: CSASESGKTDTQYF
length: 14
D: NA
V: TRBV20-1
J: TRBJ2-3
size: many

DNA: TGCGCCAGCAGCCCCCTAATTGGCGGCTATGGCTACACCTTC
CDR3: CASSPLIGGYGYTF
length: 14
D: NA
V: TRBV5-1
J: TRBJ1-2
size: NA

DNA: TGCGCCAGCAGCTTACCACGACTAGCGGGAGCCCATGAGCAGTTCTTC
CDR3: CASSLPRLAGAHEQFF
length: 16
D: TRBD2
V: TRBV5-1
J: TRBJ2-1
size: many

DNA: TGCAGCGTCAGGGGCAGGATGAACACTGAAGCTTTCTTT
CDR3: CSVRGRMNTEAFF
length: 13
D: NA
V: TRBV29-1
J: TRBJ1-1
size: few

DNA: TGCGCCAGCAGCCTTACGGGACAGGGGGCCCTCGCCTATGGCTACACCTTC
CDR3: CASSLTGQGALAYGYTF
length: 17
D: TRBD1
V: TRBV5-1
J: TRBJ1-2
size: NA

DNA: TGCAGTGCTAGAGTAGGCTCTAGCGGGCCCTACGAGCAGTACTTC
CDR3: CSARVGSSGPYEQYF
length: 15
D: TRBD2
V: TRBV20-1
J: TRBJ2-7
size: NA

DNA: TGTGCCACCAGCAGGAACACCGGGGAGCTGTTTTTT
CDR3: CATSRNTGELFF
length: 12
D: NA
V: TRBV15
J: TRBJ2-2
size: NA

DNA: TGCAGCGTTGTGGGCAGGGCAGTATACGAGCAGTACTTC
CDR3: CSVVGRAVYEQYF
length: 13
D: NA
V: TRBV29-1
J: TRBJ2-7
size: many

DNA: TGTGCCAGCAGTTCAACAGAGTTATTCCAAGAGACCCAGTACTTC
CDR3: CASSSTELFQETQYF
length: 15
D: NA
V: TRBV6-5
J: TRBJ2-5
size: NA

DNA: TGTGCCAGCAGCTTGGTGACAGACTACGAGCAGTACTTC
CDR3: CASSLVTDYEQYF
length: 13
D: NA
V: TRBV5-5
J: TRBJ2-7
size: many

DNA: TGTGCCAGCAGTGAAAATAGGGACATTTTCTACGAGCAGTACTTC
CDR3: CASSENRDIFYEQYF
length: 15
D: NA
V: TRBV2
J: TRBJ2-7
size: NA

DNA: TGCAGCGTTGTTGCCCCCGCAGATACGCAGTATTTT
CDR3: CSVVAPADTQYF
length: 12
D: NA
V: TRBV29-1
J: TRBJ2-3
size: few